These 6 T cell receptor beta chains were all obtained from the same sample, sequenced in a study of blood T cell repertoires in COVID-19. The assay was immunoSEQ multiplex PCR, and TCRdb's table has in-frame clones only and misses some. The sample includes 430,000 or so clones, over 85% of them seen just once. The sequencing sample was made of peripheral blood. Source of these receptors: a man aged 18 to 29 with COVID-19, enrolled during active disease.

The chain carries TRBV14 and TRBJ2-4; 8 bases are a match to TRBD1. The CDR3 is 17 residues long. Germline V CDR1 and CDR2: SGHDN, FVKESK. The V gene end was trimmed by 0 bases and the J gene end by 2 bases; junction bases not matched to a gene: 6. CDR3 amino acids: CASSQERTGNSKNIQYF. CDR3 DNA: TGTGCCAGCAGCCAAGAAAGGACAGGGAACTCCAAAAACATTCAGTACTTC. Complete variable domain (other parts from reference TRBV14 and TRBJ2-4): EAGVTQFPSHSVIEKGQTVTLRCDPISGHDNLYWYRRVMGKEIKFLLHFVKESKQDESGMPNNRFLAERTGGTYSTLKVQPAELEDSGVYFCASSQERTGNSKNIQYFGAGTRLSVL.

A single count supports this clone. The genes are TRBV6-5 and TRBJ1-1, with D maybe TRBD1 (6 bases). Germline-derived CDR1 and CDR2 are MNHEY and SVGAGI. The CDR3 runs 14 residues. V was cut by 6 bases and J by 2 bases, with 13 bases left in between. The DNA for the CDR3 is TGTGCCAGCAGCGACAGACAGGCTAACACTGAAGCTTTCTTT. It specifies CASSDRQANTEAFF.

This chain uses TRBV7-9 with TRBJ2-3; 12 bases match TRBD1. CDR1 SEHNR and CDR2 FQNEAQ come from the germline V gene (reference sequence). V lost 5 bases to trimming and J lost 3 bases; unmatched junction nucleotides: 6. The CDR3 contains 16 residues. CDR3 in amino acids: CASSPGQGAGTDTQYF. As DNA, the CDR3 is TGTGCCAGCAGCCCGGGACAGGGGGCAGGGACAGATACGCAGTATTTT.

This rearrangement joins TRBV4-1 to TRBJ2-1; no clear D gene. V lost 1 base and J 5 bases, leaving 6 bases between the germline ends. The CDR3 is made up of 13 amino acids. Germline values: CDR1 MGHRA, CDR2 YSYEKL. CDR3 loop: CASSQVPDNEQFF. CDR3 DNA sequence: TGCGCCAGCAGCCAAGTCCCCGACAATGAGCAGTTCTTC.

In nucleotides, the CDR3 is TGTGCCAGCAGTGCCGCAGGGTCCCGCTACGAGCAGTACTTC. It yields the protein CASSAAGSRYEQYF. This chain connects TRBV28 to TRBJ2-7; a weak D match, TRBD1 (5 bases). Trimming cost V 5 bases and J 3 bases, with 14 bases left between them. The CDR3 is 14 amino acids. Germline V gene data show CDR1 as MDHEN and CDR2 as SYDVKM.

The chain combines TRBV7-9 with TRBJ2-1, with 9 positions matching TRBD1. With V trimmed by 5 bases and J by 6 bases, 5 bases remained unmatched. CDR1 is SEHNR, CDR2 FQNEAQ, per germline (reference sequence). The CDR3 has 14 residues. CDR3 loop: CASSRGTGLNEQFF. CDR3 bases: TGTGCCAGCAGCCGTGGGACAGGGCTCAATGAGCAGTTCTTC.